This TCR beta chain is drawn from a study of Ad26.COV2.S vaccination and SARS-CoV-2 variants. Study in general: The donor participated in the COV1001 trial, in its Ad26.COV2.S arm. The vaccine Ad26.COV2.S was put into the muscle once, or twice with 56 days between.

Here immunoSEQ multiplex PCR was the method, and the copy in TCRdb shows in-frame clones only, minus some. The table records hundreds of thousands of clones, about nine tenths of them present only once. Indicated treatment: around 19 received Ad26.COV2.S at low or high dose, single or two shots; a few received placebo; per-sample allocation not given. Specimens were obtained on day 63 following the first vaccine or placebo injection. As its vector, the vaccine had Ad26, which expressed Wuhan-strain SARS-CoV-2 spike. The source was peripheral blood, collected in a trial of Ad26.COV2.S vaccine versus placebo. This receptor was obtained from a person aged 18-65 years who received the Ad26.COV2.S COVID-19 vaccine or a placebo.

CDR3 coding DNA: TGTGCCAGCAGCTATCCCGGGTTTGAGCAGTTCTTC. Encoded protein: CASSYPGFEQFF. The J gene is TRBJ2-1, the V gene TRBV7-9, with D unclear. Germline V CDR1 and CDR2: SEHNR, FQNEAQ (reference sequence). The CDR3 runs to 12 residues. Trimming cost V 4 bases and J 9 bases, with 10 bases left between them.